Below, 22 T cell receptor beta chains from the same sample are listed, as sequenced in a study of T cell responses to AZD1222 COVID-19 vaccine. Clones were sequenced by immunoSEQ multiplex PCR, and TCRdb holds only the in-frame ones, with some missing. The data hold approximately 110,000 clones, with 70% to 90% observed a single time. Material: peripheral blood, obtained 28 days after the second AZD1222 dose. All receptors come from an adult who received the AZD1222 COVID-19 vaccine.

This chain links TRBV7-6 with TRBJ1-5, with D uncertain. V lost 5 bases, J lost 7 bases, and 18 bases lay in between. CDR1 and CDR2 (germline): SGHVS, FNYEAQ. The CDR3 has 15 amino acids. CDR3 bases: TGTGCCAGCAGCCTCCAGTCGGATGGGAGGCAGCCCCAGCATTTT. This translates into CASSLQSDGRQPQHF.

The chain employs TRBV3-1 (or the pseudogene TRBV3-2) and TRBJ1-2; weak D call: TRBD1 (5 bases). The CDR3 is 13 residues long. Germline assignment: CDR1 LGHDT and CDR2 YNNKEL (reference sequence). Trimming left V 2 bases short and J 5 bases short, with 9 bases between. The DNA for the CDR3 is TGTGCCAGCAGCCAACCTGGGGCATATGGCTACACCTTC. It is translated as CASSQPGAYGYTF.

V gene TRBV19 combines with J gene TRBJ2-4, with 7 positions matching TRBD1. Germline V gene lookup returns CDR1 LNHDA and CDR2 SQIVND (reference sequence). With 3 bases clipped from V and 1 base from J, the junction kept 9 bases outside the gene matches. This CDR3 spans 17 amino acids. CDR3 residues: CASSIRSRGTAKNIQYF. The CDR3, as DNA: TGTGCCAGTAGTATCAGATCCAGGGGGACGGCCAAAAACATTCAGTACTTC.

This chain connects TRBV18 to TRBJ2-5; 10 nucleotides align to TRBD2. This CDR3 has 17 residues. The V gene's germline CDR1 is KGHSH and CDR2 LQKENI. The junction had 5 bases not matched to a gene; V was cut back by 0 bases and J by 1 base. The DNA for the CDR3 is TGTGCCAGCTCACCACCGTGGCTAGCGGGAGCCCAAGAGACCCAGTACTTC. This sequence encodes CASSPPWLAGAQETQYF.

V and J are TRBV7-3 and TRBJ2-4; no firm D call. Germline CDR1 is SGHTA and CDR2 is FQGTGA. V was pared by 5 bases and J by 2 bases, with 7 bases between. The CDR3 sequence is 13 residues long. The CDR3 sequence: CASSPGSKNIQYF. The DNA for the CDR3 is TGTGCCAGCAGCCCCGGGTCCAAAAACATTCAGTACTTC.

This clone was detected once. This chain links TRBV3-1 (or the pseudogene TRBV3-2) with TRBJ2-2; D unclear. Trimming removed 1 base from V and 6 bases from J, with 15 bases in between. The length of the CDR3 is 16 residues. Germline CDR1 is LGHDT and CDR2 is YNNKEL (reference sequence). The CDR3 is CASSQAPPGLSGELFF. DNA of the CDR3: TGTGCCAGCAGCCAAGCCCCGCCGGGTTTATCCGGGGAGCTGTTTTTT.

The chain is built from TRBV12-3 or TRBV12-4 and TRBJ1-4; D gene uncertain. The CDR3 is 13 amino acids. V was clipped by 3 bases and J by 4 bases, with 6 bases between them. The CDR3 reads CASSFLGNEKLFF. DNA for the CDR3: TGTGCCAGCAGTTTTTTGGGTAATGAAAAACTGTTTTTT.

This rearrangement joins TRBV3-1 (or the pseudogene TRBV3-2) to TRBJ2-7; TRBD1 matches at 9 bases. The CDR3 sequence is 16 residues long. V was pared by 1 base and J by 6 bases, with 10 bases of the junction left unmatched. CDR1 and CDR2 (germline): LGHDT, YNNKEL (reference sequence). CDR3 region: CASSQAVTGGFSEQYF. The DNA of the CDR3 is TGTGCCAGCAGCCAAGCGGTGACAGGGGGTTTTTCCGAGCAGTACTTC.

This clone came up a few times. The chain is built from TRBV3-1 (or the pseudogene TRBV3-2) and TRBJ2-2; 10 positions match TRBD1. This CDR3 has 15 amino acids. After removal of 4 bases from V and 4 bases from J, the junction contained 3 bases not matched to a gene. Germline V lookup: CDR1 LGHDT, CDR2 YNNKEL (reference sequence). CDR3: CASSPWTGGTGELFF. The DNA of the CDR3 is TGTGCCAGCAGCCCCTGGACAGGGGGCACCGGGGAGCTGTTTTTT.

The chain uses TRBV28 and TRBJ2-7; D may match TRBD1 or TRBD2 (5 bases each). The length of the CDR3 is 13 residues. The ends were cut back, 7 bases at V and 5 bases at J, with 15 bases in the middle. Germline V gene sequence: CDR1 MDHEN, CDR2 SYDVKM. In DNA form, the CDR3 reads TGTGCCAGCATTGAAGGGACGACCGACGAGCAGTACTTC. It yields the protein CASIEGTTDEQYF.

The count of this clone is one. This chain links TRBV19 with TRBJ1-1; D gene ambiguous. Germline lookup yields CDR1 LNHDA and CDR2 SQIVND (reference sequence). V lost 0 bases and J lost 7, with 12 bases in between. This CDR3 is built from 14 residues. The CDR3 loop reads CASSIEERVGEAFF. CDR3 DNA sequence: TGTGCCAGTAGTATAGAGGAGAGGGTCGGTGAAGCTTTCTTT.

The genes are TRBV5-6 and TRBJ1-2, with 12 bases matching TRBD1. Trimming removed 4 bases from V and 3 bases from J; junction bases left unmatched: 7. CDR3 length: 16 residues. From germline, CDR1 is SGHDT and CDR2 YYEEEE. The CDR3 protein is CASSPGTGGWDYGYTF. Written as DNA, the CDR3 is TGTGCCAGCAGCCCTGGGACAGGGGGCTGGGACTATGGCTACACCTTC.

The chain is built from TRBV10-3 and TRBJ2-2; possibly TRBD2 for D (6 bases). V lost 0 bases and J 6 bases, leaving 8 bases between the germline ends. The CDR3 is made up of 14 amino acids. Germline CDR1 reads ENHRY; CDR2 reads SYGVKD. The CDR3 protein is CAISESGEAGELFF. The CDR3 DNA follows: TGTGCCATCAGTGAGTCGGGGGAGGCCGGGGAGCTGTTTTTT.

The chain couples TRBV7-9 to TRBJ2-1, with 8 bases aligning to TRBD2. From germline, CDR1 is SEHNR and CDR2 FQNEAQ (reference sequence). V was clipped by 0 bases and J by 6 bases; unmatched bases: 4. The CDR3 consists of 15 residues. The CDR3 reads CASSLATSGINEQFF. In nucleotides, the CDR3 is TGTGCCAGCAGCTTAGCCACTAGCGGAATCAATGAGCAGTTCTTC.

J is TRBJ2-7 and V is TRBV19, with 11 bases aligning to TRBD2. With 0 bases clipped from V and 6 bases from J, the junction kept 13 bases outside the gene matches. Germline assignment: CDR1 LNHDA and CDR2 SQIVND (reference sequence). This CDR3 spans 18 amino acids. The CDR3: CASSIDAQLAGVSSEQYF. CDR3 DNA sequence: TGTGCCAGTAGTATAGATGCGCAACTAGCGGGAGTTTCATCCGAGCAGTACTTC.

The gene calls are TRBV18 and TRBJ2-5, with TRBD2 as a possible D gene (6 bases). CDR3 size: 15 residues. V lost 1 base and J 5 bases, leaving 14 bases between the germline ends. CDR1 is KGHSH, CDR2 LQKENI, per germline. For the CDR3, the DNA is TGTGCCAGCTCACCACGGGTGGGAGGCATGGAGACCCAGTACTTC. Protein sequence: CASSPRVGGMETQYF.

This clone was found once. The rearrangement uses TRBV10-3 and TRBJ2-3; 8 nucleotides match TRBD2. Germline loops: CDR1 ENHRY, CDR2 SYGVKD. The CDR3 has 17 amino acids. Losses at the gene ends were 0 bases for V and 4 bases for J; bases not matched to a gene: 9. The CDR3 protein is CAISESRLAKAADTQYF. CDR3 sequence (DNA): TGTGCCATCAGTGAGTCGAGACTAGCGAAGGCAGCAGATACGCAGTATTTT.

The chain joins TRBV3-1 (or the pseudogene TRBV3-2) to TRBJ1-1, with TRBD1 identical over 7 bases. After removal of 7 bases from V and 2 bases from J, the junction contained 7 bases not matched to a gene. The germline CDR1 and CDR2 sequences are LGHDT and YNNKEL (reference sequence). CDR3 length: 14 amino acids. CDR3 region: CASTPGQLNTEAFF. As DNA, the CDR3 is TGTGCCAGCACCCCGGGACAGTTAAACACTGAAGCTTTCTTT.

The table lists this clone with a count of one. The V gene is TRBV7-9, the J gene TRBJ1-3; 8 positions agree with TRBD1. V lost 1 base to trimming and J lost 9 bases; unmatched junction nucleotides: 11. The CDR3 loop spans 16 amino acids. Per germline, CDR1 SEHNR and CDR2 FQNEAQ (reference sequence). CDR3 bases: TGTGCCAGCAGCTTAGGAGTCCGGCAGGGGGCGTTCACCATATATTTT. Translating gives CASSLGVRQGAFTIYF.

Notes on this clone: The junction departs from germline at one end; a sequencing error may be responsible. The V call is TRBV4-1, the J call TRBJ2-7; D unclear. Germline V gene data show CDR1 as MGHRA and CDR2 as YSYEKL. There are 15 residues in the CDR3. CDR3 nucleotide sequence: TGCACCAGCAGCCCAAATCGAGACAAATCCTACGAGCAGTACTTC. This gives the protein CTSSPNRDKSYEQYF.

In nucleotides, the CDR3 is TGTGCCTCCGACGAGACTAGCGGGAGGGCCGGTAGCCAGCATGAGCAGTTCTTC. It codes for CASDETSGRAGSQHEQFF. The chain combines TRBV30 with TRBJ2-1, with 14 positions matching TRBD2. Germline values: CDR1 GTSNPN, CDR2 SVGIG (reference sequence). The V segment lost 7 bases and the J segment 8 bases; nucleotides outside the gene matches: 19. This CDR3 region has 18 residues.

The chain combines TRBV7-9 with TRBJ1-3; D is ambiguous. V gave up 5 bases and J gave up 0 bases, with 8 bases separating them. This CDR3 has 14 residues. The germline gives CDR1 SEHNR, CDR2 FQNEAQ (reference sequence). The CDR3 is CASSRSFSGNTIYF. The CDR3 DNA reads TGTGCCAGCAGCCGGAGTTTCTCTGGAAACACCATATATTTT.